One T cell receptor (beta chain) is described in this entry. The specificity of this receptor is unknown. It has no much larger one-base neighbor in the sample; base qualities were not kept. The reads were generated on an Illumina NovaSeq 6000. cDNA libraries for TCRalpha and TCRbeta were prepared by 5'RACE using constant-segment primers, with sample barcodes and unique molecular identifiers added. RNA was extracted from every sample with Trizol reagent. Libraries were amplified in two PCR steps, with a second sample barcode and Illumina TruSeq adapters added in the second step. Sequencing of the libraries was done on an Illumina NovaSeq, producing 2 x 150 bp paired-end reads. Turning to the authors' computational methods: Demultiplexing of reads and collapsing into UMI-guided consensus sequences were performed with migec v1.2.7. Using mixcr v2.1.11, UMI consensuses were aligned to TRA and TRB V and J templates and then assembled into clonotypes. A clonotype was counted as expanded or contracted only if both edgeR and NoisET called the change significant, with noise models trained on biological replicates. For edgeR calls, the thresholds were a false discovery rate-adjusted p below 0.01 and a log2 fold-change of 1. As an exploratory analysis of dynamics, max-normalized trajectories of the 1000 most abundant clonotypes were examined with PCA combined with hierarchical clustering. The CD4 or CD8 phenotype of responding clones was assigned using the separately sequenced CD4+ and CD8+ repertoires. The public reads were reprocessed in TCRdb via fastp at Q25 and MiXCR, keeping in-frame beta chains. Each entry merges the rows of one CDR3 protein and shows their most common DNA and genes. The authors' filters were not applied to this entry. Across this sample there are over 350,000 distinct CDR3 sequences, with about 24% seen only once. Around 9% of the sample is in the top ten clones.

For CDR1 and CDR2, the germline V gene (reference sequence) lists SEHNR and FQNEAQ. The germline V and J ends show losses of 4 bases and 2 bases respectively, and no gene match explains 9 bases of the junction. The CDR3 holds 16 amino acids from the cysteine to the phenylalanine. The only DNA kept is the CDR3, 48 bases in frame from the first base. Ficoll-Paque density gradient centrifugation was the method used to isolate PBMCs. The record originates from a study of T-cell memory formation after mild COVID-19 (dated by TCRdb to the early 2020s). About the investigation overall: Most TCR sequence clusters were specific to one of the two donors. In two donors, T-cell clones that expanded and contracted after mild COVID-19 were followed by sequencing TCRalpha and TCRbeta repertoires longitudinally. Two young, previously healthy adult volunteers, one female and one male, were included in the cohort.

Broader findings and caveats from the paper: Some responding clones were detected in pre-infection memory, suggesting pre-existing cross-reactive memory T cells joined the SARS-CoV-2 response. The study covered only two mild cases, and larger cohorts including severe cases with pre-infection samples were considered necessary. Whether the second-wave clones peaking on day 37 were SARS-CoV-2 specific was not confirmed. Clones that contracted from day 15 to 85 showed balanced CD4/CD8 phenotypes, whereas a second wave of clones that expanded from day 15 to 37 leaned towards CD4+. Contracting CD4+ clones were found mainly in CM and EM memory subsets, while CD8+ clones were enriched in EMRA.

The rearrangement joined TRBV7-9 to TRBJ2-3; 7 of the junction bases match TRBD1. This TCR derives from an adult woman who had mild COVID-19 (a few samples of this study predate the infection). The sample titles of this study are shuffled in the database, so cell type and time point are left out; the donor was told from shared clones. The specimen sequenced was PBMCs or a T cell subset sorted from them (not recorded which). The DNA is as follows: TGTGCCAGCAGCTCAGTAGTGCAGGGGGTCACAGATACGCAGTATTTT. It specifies CASSSVVQGVTDTQYF.